The 15 T cell receptor beta chains reported below all come from one sample, sequenced in a study of T cell clonality in common variable immunodeficiency. Findings and limits, study-wide: Fewer deletions and N-nucleotide insertions were reportedly seen in common variable immunodeficiency TCR beta sequences.

Assay: immunoSEQ multiplex PCR; the TCRdb copy retains only in-frame clones and omits some. Observed in the sample are tens of thousands of clones, none of them singletons. Their specific antigens are unknown. Sequencing used peripheral blood mononuclear cells. These receptors all come from a human donor with common variable immunodeficiency.

Remarks on this clone: The read gets to within 3 residues of the CDR3 end, and the germline J gene fills in the rest. The chain joins TRBV7-2 to TRBJ1-3; 10 nucleotides agree with TRBD1. The CDR3 totals 14 residues. The J segment lost 0 bases and the V segment lost 8 bases, leaving 1 base of the junction unmatched. CDR1 is SGHTA and CDR2 is FQGNSA in the germline V gene. The chain's CDR3 is CASGQGGSGNTIYF. The CDR3 DNA, read in part, is TGTGCCAGCGGACAGGGGGGCTCTGGAAACACC.

This clone has a handful of counts. Sequencing ends 3 residues short of the CDR3 end; the germline J gene provides the rest. The V gene is TRBV6-2 or TRBV6-3, the J gene TRBJ1-5; possible D gene TRBD1, 6 bases. The V gene lost 5 bases and the J gene lost 5 bases, with 19 bases spanning the gap. The CDR3 covers 16 residues. The germline V gene has CDR1 MNHEY and CDR2 SVGEGT. The chain's CDR3 is CASSEGEIWGDQPQHF. The covered CDR3 bases are TGTGCCAGCAGTGAGGGGGAAATCTGGGGAGATCAGCCC.

A word on this clone: Read data end 3 residues before the CDR3 end; the end is taken from the germline J gene. This sequence joins TRBV19 and TRBJ1-6; 9 bases align to TRBD1. The V and J ends lost 5 bases and 9 bases, in that order; junction bases with no gene match: 8. The CDR3 spans 15 residues. Looked up from germline, CDR1 is LNHDA and CDR2 is SQIVND (reference sequence). The CDR3 protein is CASSAVGQGLSPLHF. The covered CDR3 bases are TGTGCCAGTAGTGCAGTGGGACAGGGCCTTTCACCC.

There are many counts of this clone. One junction end disagrees with the germline gene, perhaps due to a read error. The chain's CDR3 is CASSPPGTSGGIFNEQFF. The CDR3 DNA, read in part, is TGCGCCAGCAGCCCGCCCGGGACTAGCGGAGGAATTTTCAATGAG. The chain carries TRBV4-2 and TRBJ2-1; 11 bases align to TRBD2. The read is 3 residues too short to cover the CDR3 end, so that end is filled in from the germline J gene. Per the germline V gene, CDR1 is LGHNA and CDR2 is YNFKEQ. The CDR3 consists of 18 residues.

A few counts support this clone. The read ends 3 residues before the CDR3 terminus; that terminus is restored from the germline J gene. V is TRBV5-1 and J is TRBJ2-7, with a tentative D call TRBD1 (6 bases). Germline CDR1 SGHRS, CDR2 YFSETQ. The CDR3 has 14 residues. Deletions cut 0 bases from V and 3 bases from J, with 10 bases between. Incomplete CDR3 DNA: TGCGCCAGCAGCTTGGGACAGGAGTTCTACGAG. Translation gives CASSLGQEFYE. The CDR3 in its entirety is CASSLGQEFYEQYF.

This clone was observed a handful of times. The CDR3 is cut off 3 residues early in the read; its end comes from the germline J gene. This rearrangement joins TRBV2 to TRBJ2-1, with 11 positions matching TRBD2. The CDR3 has 16 amino acids. CDR1 is SNHLY and CDR2 is FYNNEI in the germline V gene. The ends lost 3 bases at V and 9 bases at J; junction bases unmatched: 10. CDR3 protein: CASSDGLAGGGVEQFF. The CDR3 bases that were read are TGTGCCAGCAGTGATGGCCTAGCGGGGGGTGGTGTTGAG.

This clone was counted between two and nine times. The sequenced fragment ends 3 residues before the CDR3 boundary, so the rest is inferred from the germline J gene. The V and J genes are TRBV7-3 and TRBJ2-5; 11 positions agree with TRBD2. V lost 6 bases to trimming and J lost 5 bases; unmatched junction nucleotides: 5. The germline V gene encodes CDR1 SGHTA and CDR2 FQGTGA. The CDR3 totals 14 residues. CDR3 residues: CASSVAGGRETQYF. The sequenced CDR3 bases are TGTGCCAGCAGTGTAGCGGGGGGGCGTGAGACC.

The sample holds a few counts of this clone. This may stem from a read error, because a much larger clone lies one nucleotide away. The read falls 3 residues short of the CDR3 end, and the missing part is taken from the germline J gene. This chain links TRBV7-9 with TRBJ2-1, with a possible D match to TRBD2 (5 bases). Germline V gene data show CDR1 as SEHNR and CDR2 as FQNEAQ (reference sequence). The V gene lost 3 bases and the J gene lost 4 bases, with 7 bases spanning the gap. CDR3 size: 13 residues. The sequenced part of the CDR3 DNA is TGTGCCAGCAGCTTTGGACTGTACAATGAG. Translated, it gives CASSFGLYNE. The entire CDR3 protein reads CASSFGLYNEQFF.

In regard to this clone: The read terminates 3 residues ahead of where the CDR3 ends, so the germline J gene completes it. The rearrangement links TRBV7-9 to TRBJ1-3; D is unclear. The V gene's germline CDR1 is SEHNR and CDR2 FQNEAQ (reference sequence). The CDR3 extends over 15 amino acids. Trimming stripped 3 bases from V and 2 bases from J, with 11 bases between. The CDR3 loop reads CASSFRVLAGNTIYF. The DNA read from the CDR3 is TGTGCCAGCAGCTTTCGGGTTCTTGCTGGAAACACC.

This clone was counted between two and nine times. The CDR3 is cut off 3 residues early in the read; its end comes from the germline J gene. V is TRBV7-2 and J is TRBJ2-7; the match to TRBD2 covers 11 bases. J gave up 2 bases and V 0 bases, and 3 bases lay outside the gene matches. CDR3 length equals 16 residues. CDR1 SGHTA and CDR2 FQGNSA come from the germline V gene. CDR3 DNA, as far as it was read: TGTGCCAGCAGCTTAGCTAGCGGGGGGGCAGCCTACGAG. Encoded protein: CASSLASGGAAYE. The CDR3 reads in full as CASSLASGGAAYEQYF.

This clone showed up just a few times. The read terminates 3 residues before the CDR3 end, so the remaining end is supplied by the germline J gene. The chain combines TRBV7-2 with TRBJ1-5; D is uncertain. CDR3 size: 15 residues. Germline V gene sequence: CDR1 SGHTA, CDR2 FQGNSA. V was trimmed by 2 bases and J by 8 bases, leaving 16 bases between them. CDR3 DNA, as far as it was read: TGTGCCAGCAGCTTATATGTACACCCCTTGGAGCCC. This gives the protein CASSLYVHPLEP. The full CDR3 protein reads CASSLYVHPLEPQHF. Filled out from reference TRBV7-2 and TRBJ1-5, the complete variable domain reads GAGVSQSPSNKVTEKGKDVELRCDPISGHTALYWYRQSLGQGLEFLIYFQGNSAPDKSGLPSDRFSAERTGGSVSTLTIQRTQQEDSAVYLCASSLYVHPLEPQHFGDGTRLSIL.

As to this clone: The CDR3 end lies 3 residues beyond the end of the read and is filled in from the germline J gene. V and J are TRBV7-9 and TRBJ2-7; a possible D gene is TRBD2 (6 bases). Trimming pared 5 bases from V and 3 bases from J, leaving 17 bases between. Germline lookup yields CDR1 SEHNR and CDR2 FQNEAQ (reference sequence). The CDR3 has 15 amino acids. CDR3 in amino acids: CASSPSPGLLYEQYF. The sequenced part of the CDR3 DNA is TGTGCCAGCAGCCCGAGCCCGGGACTCCTCTACGAG.

A word on this clone: The sequenced fragment ends 3 residues before the CDR3 boundary, so the rest is inferred from the germline J gene. J is TRBJ1-6 and V is TRBV2; D call uncertain. The CDR3 runs to 13 residues. CDR1 is SNHLY, CDR2 FYNNEI, per germline. With 6 bases removed from V and 10 bases from J, the gap between germline ends came to 13 bases. The chain's CDR3 is CASSQKTRSPLHF. The part of the CDR3 DNA that was read is TGTGCCAGCAGCCAGAAAACGAGGTCACCC.

This clone was found a few times. The CDR3 bases that were read are TGTGCCTGGGAACAGGGGATGCTTCGCACAGATACG. Amino acid sequence: CAWEQGMLRTDT. The whole CDR3 protein reads CAWEQGMLRTDTQYF. The V call is TRBV30, the J call TRBJ2-3; 7 bases fit TRBD1. The read finishes 3 residues shy of the CDR3 end, and the germline J gene is used to complete it. After removal of 5 bases from V and 1 base from J, the junction contained 9 bases not matched to a gene. The CDR3 is made up of 15 amino acids. CDR1 is GTSNPN and CDR2 is SVGIG in the germline V gene (reference sequence).

Comment on this clone: The CDR3 is cut off 3 residues early in the read; its end comes from the germline J gene. The chain has TRBV7-8 and TRBJ2-2; 9 bases fit TRBD2. V dropped 5 bases and J dropped 7; count of bases not matched to a gene: 11. Germline V CDR1 and CDR2: SGHVS, FQNEAQ. The CDR3 length is 16 residues. The DNA read from the CDR3 is TGTGCCAGCAGCCAACTCTTCCAGCGGGGGGACGGGGAG. This sequence encodes CASSQLFQRGDGE. The whole CDR3 is CASSQLFQRGDGELFF.